Listed here are 18 T cell receptor beta chains from one sample, sequenced in a study of CD8 T cells in ankylosing spondylitis listed by TCRdb under 2017. Overall study outcomes, separate from this receptor: Blood from ankylosing spondylitis patients appeared to be characterized by a TCR beta motif made up of about 8 highly homologous amino acid variants.

These TCRs' antigens remain unknown. The library relied on 5' RACE. The sequencer was an Illumina HiSeq 2500. TCRdb's own reprocessing of the public reads used fastp at Q25 and MiXCR and kept productive beta chains. For every CDR3 protein sequence, its rows merge into one entry that carries the most common genes and DNA. This sample comprises under 850,000 distinct CDR3 sequences, roughly 20% of them detected only once. The ten most abundant clones make up over 15% of the sample. The sequenced sample consisted of blood, either unsorted or a sorted T cell fraction (not recorded which). All receptors come from a male donor with ankylosing spondylitis.

This clonotype has a count of ten or more. This sequence joins TRBV28 and TRBJ2-1; TRBD1 matches 9 bases. The CDR3 runs to 15 residues. Trimming cost V 5 bases and J 6 bases; bases outside gene matches: 8. Germline-derived CDR1 and CDR2 are MDHEN and SYDVKM. CDR3 nucleotides: TGTGCCAGCAGTCCACTGAAGGACAGGGGCAATGAGCAGTTCTTC. The encoded protein is CASSPLKDRGNEQFF.

This clonotype was found a few times. The chain is built from TRBV9 and TRBJ2-1, with 15 bases fitting TRBD2. CDR1 and CDR2 (germline): SGDLS, YYNGEE. J was trimmed by 7 bases and V by 4 bases; bases with no gene match: 9. The CDR3 is 17 residues long. CDR3 nucleotides: TGTGCCAGCAGCCCGCGGACTAGCGGGAGGGCTGCGAATGAGCAGTTCTTC. This sequence encodes CASSPRTSGRAANEQFF. Full variable domain (missing parts from reference TRBV9 and TRBJ2-1): DSGVTQTPKHLITATGQRVTLRCSPRSGDLSVYWYQQSLDQGLQFLIQYYNGEERAKGNILERFSAQQFPDLHSELNLSSLELGDSALYFCASSPRTSGRAANEQFFGPGTRLTVL.

This sequence joins TRBV12-3 or TRBV12-4 and TRBJ2-7, with D possibly called TRBD1 or TRBD2 (5 bases each). Trimming took 0 bases from V and 6 from J, leaving 12 bases between them. The CDR3 spans 14 residues. CDR3 sequence: CASSLAGTLGEQYF. The CDR3 coding sequence is TGTGCCAGCAGTTTAGCGGGGACCTTGGGCGAGCAGTACTTC.

V gene TRBV5-1 combines with J gene TRBJ2-2; D is unclear. Trimming pared 4 bases from V and 5 bases from J, leaving 15 bases between. Looked up from germline, CDR1 is SGHRS and CDR2 is YFSETQ. The CDR3 covers 15 residues. CDR3 protein: CASSAYGDWTGELFF. In nucleotides, the CDR3 is TGCGCCAGCAGCGCGTACGGTGACTGGACCGGGGAGCTGTTTTTT.

The rearrangement joins TRBV19 to TRBJ2-5; possibly TRBD1 for D (6 bases). The CDR3 spans 14 residues. Germline V lookup: CDR1 LNHDA, CDR2 SQIVND (reference sequence). Trimming removed 3 bases from V and 5 bases from J, with 13 bases in between. The DNA of the CDR3 is TGTGCCAGTAGTATCGGACAGTACCCGGAGACCCAGTACTTC. Protein product: CASSIGQYPETQYF.

This clonotype was seen repeatedly, ten times or more. The V and J genes are TRBV27 and TRBJ1-1, with D possibly TRBD1 on 6 matching bases. CDR3 length: 15 residues. Trimming removed 6 bases at V and 0 bases at J, with 14 bases between. Per the germline V gene, CDR1 is MNHEY and CDR2 is SMNVEV (reference sequence). In DNA, the CDR3 is TGTGCCAGCAGGATCACAGGGTGGGTGAACACTGAAGCTTTCTTT. Translation gives CASRITGWVNTEAFF.

The chain recombines TRBV4-1 with TRBJ1-4, with 10 bases aligning to TRBD1. The J segment lost 6 bases and the V segment lost 1 base, leaving 14 bases of the junction unmatched. Germline lookup yields CDR1 MGHRA and CDR2 YSYEKL. The CDR3 runs 19 residues. CDR3 loop: CASSQVGKDPGQGYEKLFF. The CDR3, as DNA: TGCGCCAGCAGCCAAGTAGGGAAGGATCCGGGACAGGGGTATGAAAAACTGTTTTTT.

This clonotype was seen a few times. This chain connects TRBV7-3 to TRBJ2-3, with D perhaps matching TRBD2 (6 bases). Germline assignment: CDR1 SGHTA and CDR2 FQGTGA. The CDR3 sequence is 13 residues long. The ends were cut back, 5 bases at V and 7 bases at J, with 13 bases in the middle. DNA of the CDR3: TGTGCCAGCAGCCCATCCGGGGGAAATACGCAGTATTTT. Amino acids: CASSPSGGNTQYF.

V usage is TRBV27 and J usage is TRBJ2-7; D is unclear. The length of the CDR3 is 14 residues. Germline-derived CDR1 and CDR2 are MNHEY and SMNVEV (reference sequence). Trimming took off 3 bases at V and 2 bases at J, with 11 bases between the two ends. The CDR3 DNA reads as TGTGCCAGCAGTTTGAAGGGTGACACCTACGAGCAGTACTTC. This encodes CASSLKGDTYEQYF.

The sample holds a few counts of this clonotype. The chain employs TRBV30 and TRBJ2-7; 7 bases align to TRBD1. Germline assignment: CDR1 GTSNPN and CDR2 SVGIG (reference sequence). The CDR3 contains 12 residues. V gave up 3 bases and J gave up 5 bases; unmatched junction bases: 4. The CDR3: CAWRGDSHEQYF. Written as DNA, the CDR3 is TGTGCCTGGAGAGGGGACAGCCACGAGCAGTACTTC.

The CDR3 reads CASSQVRNSYTDTQYF. Written as DNA, the CDR3 is TGCGCCAGCAGCCAAGTCCGGAACAGCTACACAGATACGCAGTATTTT. This chain links TRBV4-1 with TRBJ2-3; D is undetermined. The CDR3 consists of 16 residues. Per germline, CDR1 MGHRA and CDR2 YSYEKL. V was pared by 1 base and J by 2 bases, with 13 bases between.

The CDR3 protein is CASSPPWGVRTMNTEAFF. For the CDR3, the DNA is TGTGCCAGCTCACCACCGTGGGGGGTTAGGACCATGAACACTGAAGCTTTCTTT. V gene TRBV18 combines with J gene TRBJ1-1; D is possibly TRBD1 (5 bases). This CDR3 has 18 amino acids. The ends were cut back, 0 bases at V and 0 bases at J, with 17 bases in the middle. Germline CDR1 and CDR2: KGHSH and LQKENI.

The chain couples TRBV7-6 to TRBJ2-7; unclear D gene. Germline V gene sequence: CDR1 SGHVS, CDR2 FNYEAQ. V shed 1 base and J shed 10 bases, with 20 bases lying between them. CDR3 length equals 15 residues. The CDR3 region has the DNA TGTGCCAGCAGCTTAGAAGTTAACGGTAAGGCAGGACAGTACTTC. Its translation: CASSLEVNGKAGQYF. The complete variable domain, with remaining parts taken from reference TRBV7-6 and TRBJ2-7, reads GAGVSQSPRYKVTKRGQDVALRCDPISGHVSLYWYRQALGQGPEFLTYFNYEAQQDKSGLPNDRFSAERPEGSISTLTIQRTEQRDSAMYRCASSLEVNGKAGQYFGPGTRLTVT.

The V gene is TRBV3-1, the J gene TRBJ2-7, with D perhaps matching TRBD2 (5 bases). V was trimmed by 3 bases and J by 3 bases, leaving 12 bases between them. The germline gives CDR1 LGHDT, CDR2 YNNKEL (reference sequence). This CDR3 region has 14 residues. The CDR3 sequence: CASSHGKAGYEQYF. The CDR3 nucleotides read TGTGCCAGCAGCCACGGGAAAGCCGGCTACGAGCAGTACTTC.

This clonotype was found a few times. The chain links TRBV6-1 to TRBJ1-5; no firm D call. The CDR3 is 13 amino acids. Between the trimmed V and J ends, which lost 6 bases and 5 bases, there was a span of 11 bases. The germline V gene has CDR1 MNHNS and CDR2 SASEGT. CDR3: CASSRDKYQPQHF. The CDR3 region has the DNA TGTGCCAGCAGCCGTGACAAATATCAGCCCCAGCATTTT.

About this clonotype itself: Possible read error: a much larger clone is one base away. V is TRBV28 and J is TRBJ2-7, with 12 bases matching TRBD1. The germline V gene encodes CDR1 MDHEN and CDR2 SYDVKM. This CDR3 comprises 15 residues. The CDR3 spells CASSSPGQGAREHYF. DNA of the CDR3: TGTGCCAGCAGTTCACCGGGACAGGGGGCGCGTGAGCACTACTTC.

In this sample, this clonotype turned up a few times. CDR3 DNA: TGCAGTGCTAGAACTCGGTATAGCACAGATACGCAGTATTTT. Its protein is CSARTRYSTDTQYF. The chain employs TRBV20-1 and TRBJ2-3, with D unclear. The V gene lost 2 bases and the J gene lost 0 bases, with 9 bases spanning the gap. The CDR3 runs 14 residues. The germline gives CDR1 DFQATT, CDR2 SNEGSKA (reference sequence).

This rearrangement joins TRBV12-3 or TRBV12-4 to TRBJ2-7; tentative D call: TRBD1 (6 bases). The V end lost 6 bases, the J end lost 1 base, and 19 bases lay between the germline ends. The CDR3 length is 16 residues. CDR3 DNA sequence: TGTGCCAGCAGCCGGGACACTGTCTCATTTTCCTACGAGCAGTACTTC. Translation gives CASSRDTVSFSYEQYF.